Presented here are 23 T cell receptor beta chains from one specimen sequenced in a study of CD8 T cells in ankylosing spondylitis. TCRdb re-called the 5' RACE reads through MiXCR, storing one row per CDR3 protein. The table shows approximately 350,000 distinct CDR3 sequences, with roughly 14% occurring only once. The sample was blood, either unsorted or a sorted T cell fraction (not recorded which). The receptor set was obtained from a male donor with ankylosing spondylitis or in good health (not recorded which).

This clonotype has only a few counts. The rearrangement joins TRBV20-1 to TRBJ2-1; 10 bases match TRBD2. The CDR3 extends over 15 amino acids. Per germline, CDR1 DFQATT and CDR2 SNEGSKA (reference sequence). The V gene end was trimmed by 2 bases and the J gene end by 0 bases; junction bases not matched to a gene: 1. The CDR3 DNA is TGCAGTGCTAGAACTAGCGGGGACTCCTACAATGAGCAGTTCTTC. It encodes CSARTSGDSYNEQFF.

This clonotype has only a few counts. This chain joins TRBV2 and TRBJ1-5; the D gene is possibly TRBD1 (5 bases). Per germline, CDR1 SNHLY and CDR2 FYNNEI. V was cut by 5 bases and J by 2 bases, with 13 bases left in between. The CDR3 length is 15 residues. The CDR3 loop reads CASSLDSERNQPQHF. The CDR3 DNA follows: TGTGCCAGCAGTTTAGACAGCGAGCGCAATCAGCCCCAGCATTTT.

The genes are TRBV6-1 and TRBJ2-2; possibly TRBD2 for D (7 bases). Trimming stripped 4 bases from V and 1 base from J, with 13 bases between. The CDR3 has 16 amino acids. Germline CDR1 is MNHNS and CDR2 is SASEGT. CDR3 loop: CASSGRGALNTGELFF. The CDR3 DNA follows: TGTGCCAGCAGTGGACGGGGGGCCTTGAACACCGGGGAGCTGTTTTTT.

This clonotype showed up many times. The V gene is TRBV5-1, the J gene TRBJ2-1; TRBD2 is a possible D gene (6 bases). V lost 0 bases, J lost 2 bases, and 6 bases lay in between. The germline V gene has CDR1 SGHRS and CDR2 YFSETQ. This CDR3 has 14 amino acids. The CDR3 region has the DNA TGCGCCAGCAGCTTGGGACTAGCCTACAATGAGCAGTTCTTC. This translates into CASSLGLAYNEQFF. The full variable domain, completed using reference TRBV5-1 and TRBJ2-1, is KAGVTQTPRYLIKTRGQQVTLSCSPISGHRSVSWYQQTPGQGLQFLFEYFSETQRNKGNFPGRFSGRQFSNSRSEMNVSTLELGDSALYLCASSLGLAYNEQFFGPGTRLTVL.

The chain links TRBV4-1 to TRBJ2-3; tentative D call: TRBD2 (5 bases). This CDR3 spans 15 amino acids. Between the trimmed V and J ends, which lost 2 bases and 4 bases, there was a span of 13 bases. CDR1 is MGHRA, CDR2 YSYEKL, per germline. CDR3 nucleotide sequence: TGCGCCAGCAGCCAAAAGCGTCCTAGCTCAGATACGCAGTATTTT. Its translation: CASSQKRPSSDTQYF.

The chain employs TRBV9 and TRBJ2-1, with D perhaps TRBD1 or TRBD2 (5 bases each). The CDR3 sequence is 16 residues long. The V gene's germline CDR1 is SGDLS and CDR2 YYNGEE. V was pared by 0 bases and J by 5 bases, with 15 bases between. CDR3 in DNA: TGTGCCAGCAGCGTAGGGTTAGCGTCAGGGAACAATGAGCAGTTCTTC. Its protein is CASSVGLASGNNEQFF.

This chain connects TRBV5-1 to TRBJ1-5; 7 bases are a match to TRBD1. CDR3 length: 14 amino acids. The V and J ends lost 2 bases and 10 bases, in that order; junction bases with no gene match: 9. Germline loops: CDR1 SGHRS, CDR2 YFSETQ. The CDR3, as DNA: TGCGCCAGCAGCTTTGGACAGGATACGTCCCCCCAGCATTTT. It encodes CASSFGQDTSPQHF.

The rearrangement joins TRBV3-1 to TRBJ2-4, with D possibly TRBD1 on 7 matching bases. From germline, CDR1 is LGHDT and CDR2 YNNKEL (reference sequence). V was shortened by 2 bases and J by 9 bases, with 11 bases between the two germline ends. The CDR3 spans 13 residues. CDR3: CASSQSQGGIQYF. The CDR3 region has the DNA TGTGCCAGCAGCCAATCGCAGGGGGGCATTCAGTACTTC.

This sequence joins TRBV10-3 and TRBJ2-2; 9 bases align to TRBD1. V shed 4 bases and J 3 bases; nucleotides not matched to a gene: 9. The CDR3 spans 17 residues. Germline V gene lookup returns CDR1 ENHRY and CDR2 SYGVKD. In nucleotides, the CDR3 is TGTGCCATCAGTGCCCGACAGGGGGACAGGCACACCGGGGAGCTGTTTTTT. Its protein product is CAISARQGDRHTGELFF.

This clonotype occurred a few times. The CDR3 spells CAITRTVNTEAFF. The CDR3 nucleotides read TGTGCCATCACCAGGACAGTGAACACTGAAGCTTTCTTT. The V and J genes are TRBV10-3 and TRBJ1-1, with a possible D match to TRBD1 (6 bases). CDR1 and CDR2 (germline): ENHRY, SYGVKD. V lost 7 bases and J lost 0, with 9 bases in between. CDR3 length: 13 residues.

This clonotype was recorded many times. The chain couples TRBV12-3 or TRBV12-4 to TRBJ2-7; no definite D call. With 5 bases removed from V and 0 bases from J, the gap between germline ends came to 8 bases. The CDR3 has 13 amino acids. The CDR3 sequence is CASSTDSSYEQYF. The CDR3, as DNA: TGTGCCAGCAGTACGGATAGCTCCTACGAGCAGTACTTC.

This clonotype was picked up a small number of times. This chain joins TRBV20-1 and TRBJ1-2; the match to TRBD1 covers 9 bases. The germline V gene encodes CDR1 DFQATT and CDR2 SNEGSKA (reference sequence). This CDR3 contains 12 residues. V lost 6 bases to trimming and J lost 7 bases; unmatched junction nucleotides: 6. The CDR3 protein is CSASGQGSGYTF. CDR3 nucleotide sequence: TGCAGTGCCTCGGGACAGGGTTCTGGCTACACCTTC.

This chain's CDR3 is CSVSPSGDADTQYF. The CDR3 DNA reads TGCAGCGTTAGCCCTAGCGGGGATGCAGATACGCAGTATTTT. The chain combines TRBV29-1 with TRBJ2-3; 9 nucleotides line up with TRBD2. The V segment lost 5 bases and the J segment 4 bases; nucleotides outside the gene matches: 7. This CDR3 has 14 residues. Germline CDR1 and CDR2: SQVTM and ANQGSEA.

There are a few counts of this clonotype. The V and J genes are TRBV30 and TRBJ2-1, with 8 bases aligning to TRBD2. Per germline, CDR1 GTSNPN and CDR2 SVGIG (reference sequence). Trimming took 1 base from V and 7 from J; bases not matched to a gene: 6. This CDR3 comprises 14 residues. Here the CDR3 reads CAWSGSGSWNEQFF. DNA of the CDR3: TGTGCCTGGAGTGGGAGCGGGAGTTGGAATGAGCAGTTCTTC.

The V gene is TRBV5-1, the J gene TRBJ2-2, with a weak D call TRBD2 (5 bases). V was pared by 5 bases and J by 1 base, with 9 bases between. CDR1 and CDR2 (germline): SGHRS, YFSETQ. The CDR3 runs 14 residues. CDR3 bases: TGCGCCAGCAGGCAGGACTTGAACACCGGGGAGCTGTTTTTT. Translated: CASRQDLNTGELFF. Full variable domain (rest looked up from reference TRBV5-1 and TRBJ2-2): KAGVTQTPRYLIKTRGQQVTLSCSPISGHRSVSWYQQTPGQGLQFLFEYFSETQRNKGNFPGRFSGRQFSNSRSEMNVSTLELGDSALYLCASRQDLNTGELFFGEGSRLTVL.

This clonotype was seen many times. This chain links TRBV4-2 with TRBJ2-2, with TRBD2 matching over 9 bases. The germline CDR1 and CDR2 sequences are LGHNA and YNFKEQ. Germline trimming cut 1 base from V and 2 bases from J; bases unmatched to any gene: 2. CDR3 length: 16 residues. The CDR3 sequence: CASSQVSGRNTGELFF. The DNA for the CDR3 is TGTGCCAGCAGCCAAGTTAGCGGGAGAAACACCGGGGAGCTGTTTTTT.

Concerning this clonotype itself: Relative to the germline gene, one junction end is altered; a read error may explain this. V usage is TRBV12-3 or TRBV12-4 and J usage is TRBJ1-6; 10 positions agree with TRBD1. This CDR3 has 12 residues. The CDR3 spells CASSLGGQGFYF. DNA for the CDR3: TGTGCCAGCAGTTTAGGGGGACAGGGGTTCTACTTT.

V gene TRBV20-1 combines with J gene TRBJ2-7, with 9 positions matching TRBD1. Germline-derived CDR1 and CDR2 are DFQATT and SNEGSKA (reference sequence). This CDR3 is built from 14 residues. The trim removed 3 bases at V and 4 bases at J, leaving 7 bases unmatched. CDR3 in DNA: TGCAGTGCTAGCCGACCCGGGACAGGGTACGAGCAGTACTTC. Protein: CSASRPGTGYEQYF.

This clonotype appeared a few times. The DNA of the CDR3 is TGTGCCAGCAGCGAGTCTCACCCGGGAGGGCCTTGGCATGAGCAGTTCTTC. Translated, it gives CASSESHPGGPWHEQFF. V and J are TRBV9 and TRBJ2-1; 8 nucleotides line up with TRBD2. The CDR3 is 17 residues long. Germline CDR1 is SGDLS and CDR2 is YYNGEE. V was clipped by 3 bases and J by 8 bases; unmatched bases: 16.

This clonotype has more than one count but fewer than ten. The V gene is TRBV12-3 or TRBV12-4, the J gene TRBJ1-1; no reliable D call. Deletions cut 2 bases from V and 8 bases from J, with 6 bases between. The CDR3 has 11 residues. The CDR3 is CASSLMAEAFF. The CDR3 DNA is TGTGCCAGCAGTTTAATGGCCGAAGCTTTCTTT.

The V gene is TRBV10-3, the J gene TRBJ2-3, with D unresolved. Germline V gives CDR1 ENHRY, CDR2 SYGVKD. V lost 4 bases and J lost 3, with 14 bases in between. This CDR3 is built from 15 residues. The CDR3 loop reads CAISVGISGTDTQYF. The CDR3 DNA is TGTGCCATCAGTGTGGGGATTTCCGGTACAGATACGCAGTATTTT.

This clonotype was counted between two and nine times. CDR3 sequence reads: CASSLEGHLFDEQFF. Here the CDR3 DNA reads TGTGCCAGCAGTTTAGAAGGACACCTTTTCGATGAGCAGTTCTTC. V and J are TRBV12-3 or TRBV12-4 and TRBJ2-1; D is possibly TRBD1 (5 bases). This CDR3 contains 15 residues. V dropped 1 base and J dropped 8 bases, with 15 bases sitting between them.

The genes are TRBV20-1 and TRBJ2-2; D possibly corresponds to TRBD1 (5 bases). CDR3 length: 14 residues. Germline V gene data show CDR1 as DFQATT and CDR2 as SNEGSKA (reference sequence). Trimming left V 2 bases short and J 4 bases short, with 11 bases between. The CDR3 nucleotides read TGCAGTGCTAGATTTCAGGGTAGCACCGGGGAGCTGTTTTTT. The encoded protein is CSARFQGSTGELFF.